This entry lists 18 T cell receptor beta chains sequenced from one sample in a study of CD8+CD57+ T cells in acquired aplastic anemia. Patients chosen for sequencing had CD8+CD57+ cells that had expanded, as shown by flow cytometry. Genomic DNA, serving as template, underwent TCR beta VDJ and CDR3 profiling. TCRdb re-called the reads through MiXCR, storing one row per CDR3 protein. Here the sample spans 160,000 or so distinct CDR3 sequences, 47% being singletons. What was sequenced was sorted CD4+, CD8+, or CD8+CD57+ T cells (not recorded which) from PBMCs. The receptors were gathered from a human donor with aplastic anemia.

This clonotype was seen at least ten times. The chain carries TRBV19 and TRBJ1-1, with D possibly TRBD1 on 5 matching bases. Germline V gene sequence: CDR1 LNHDA, CDR2 SQIVND (reference sequence). V lost 3 bases to trimming and J lost 7 bases, with 15 bases between them. The CDR3 is 14 residues long. The CDR3 DNA reads TGTGCCAGTAGTATTGCCGGGGGAGACGGTGAAGCTTTCTTT. It translates to CASSIAGGDGEAFF.

The V and J genes are TRBV12-3 or TRBV12-4 and TRBJ2-1; 10 bases are shared with TRBD2. This CDR3 comprises 15 residues. V shed 3 bases and J 7 bases; nucleotides not matched to a gene: 6. This CDR3 reads CASSLTSGFWNEQFF. CDR3 coding DNA: TGTGCCAGCAGTTTGACTAGCGGGTTTTGGAATGAGCAGTTCTTC.

This clonotype was counted only a few times. The genes are TRBV14 and TRBJ2-7; D may be TRBD1 or TRBD2 (5 bases each). The CDR3 is made up of 15 amino acids. The V end lost 1 base, the J end lost 5 bases, and 15 bases lay between the germline ends. Germline V CDR1 and CDR2: SGHDN, FVKESK. The CDR3 is CASSQGRGESDEQYF. The CDR3 region has the DNA TGTGCCAGCAGCCAAGGTAGGGGAGAGTCGGACGAGCAGTACTTC.

The chain carries TRBV18 and TRBJ2-1; tentative D call: TRBD1 (8 bases). CDR1 is KGHSH, CDR2 LQKENI, per germline. CDR3 length: 15 amino acids. V dropped 8 bases and J dropped 9 bases, with 23 bases sitting between them. DNA for the CDR3: TGTGCCAGCGGTGGGAGGGGACAGGTTGGCGGTGAGCAGTTCTTC. This sequence encodes CASGGRGQVGGEQFF.

This clonotype occurred a few times. The chain uses TRBV5-1 and TRBJ1-1; TRBD1 might be the D (5 bases). Germline lookup yields CDR1 SGHRS and CDR2 YFSETQ. V was shortened by 1 base and J by 9 bases, with 16 bases between the two germline ends. The CDR3 spans 14 residues. The CDR3 protein is CASSLRQTRPQAFF. The CDR3 coding sequence is TGCGCCAGCAGCTTGAGACAGACACGGCCCCAAGCTTTCTTT.

This chain connects TRBV29-1 to TRBJ2-5, with TRBD1 matching over 10 bases. With 1 base clipped from V and 5 bases from J, the junction kept 4 bases outside the gene matches. Germline loops: CDR1 SQVTM, CDR2 ANQGSEA. The CDR3 is made up of 14 amino acids. This chain's CDR3 is CSVEGTGGGETQYF. The DNA for the CDR3 is TGCAGCGTTGAAGGGACAGGGGGTGGGGAGACCCAGTACTTC. The whole variable domain, filled in from reference TRBV29-1 and TRBJ2-5, reads SAVISQKPSRDICQRGTSLTIQCQVDSQVTMMFWYRQQPGQSLTLIATANQGSEATYESGFVIDKFPISRPNLTFSTLTVSNMSPEDSSIYLCSVEGTGGGETQYFGPGTRLLVL.

The chain couples TRBV9 to TRBJ2-3; 9 nucleotides match TRBD2. V shed 3 bases and J 1 base; nucleotides not matched to a gene: 6. This CDR3 has 16 residues. Germline V gene data show CDR1 as SGDLS and CDR2 as YYNGEE. CDR3 nucleotide sequence: TGTGCCAGCAGCGCACAAATAGCGGGAGGCACAGATACGCAGTATTTT. Protein sequence: CASSAQIAGGTDTQYF.

This clonotype was observed at least ten times. The chain carries TRBV7-8 and TRBJ1-1, with 9 bases that match TRBD1. V lost 5 bases and J lost 3; bases outside the gene matches: 7. The CDR3 is 15 residues long. Germline V lookup: CDR1 SGHVS, CDR2 FQNEAQ. Written as DNA, the CDR3 is TGTGCCAGCAGCCCGCTGACAGGGGGGTACACTGAAGCTTTCTTT. It yields the protein CASSPLTGGYTEAFF.

This clonotype was recorded many times. V is TRBV6-1 and J is TRBJ1-2, with D unresolved. The CDR3 is 13 amino acids. Trimming stripped 4 bases from V and 4 bases from J, with 10 bases between. The germline V gene encodes CDR1 MNHNS and CDR2 SASEGT. The chain's CDR3 is CASSGRPSYGYTF. CDR3 nucleotides: TGTGCCAGCAGTGGCCGTCCCAGCTATGGCTACACCTTC.

Comments on this clonotype: A read error may explain this, as a much larger clone is one base away. V and J are TRBV11-2 and TRBJ2-3; D tentatively reads TRBD1 or TRBD2 (6 bases each). The CDR3 totals 18 residues. Germline lookup yields CDR1 SGHAT and CDR2 FQNNGV. Deletions cut 5 bases from V and 4 bases from J, with 25 bases between. This CDR3 reads CASSAYPTGASSADTQYF. The DNA of the CDR3 is TGTGCCAGCAGCGCATATCCTACGGGGGCCTCTAGCGCAGATACGCAGTATTTT.

The rearrangement joins TRBV20-1 to TRBJ2-5; no definite D call. Per germline, CDR1 DFQATT and CDR2 SNEGSKA (reference sequence). V was clipped by 2 bases and J by 4 bases, with 11 bases between them. The CDR3 is 13 residues long. As DNA, the CDR3 is TGCAGTGCTAGACTCTCCGGCAGAGAGACCCAGTACTTC. This translates into CSARLSGRETQYF.

This clonotype has a count of ten or more. The chain has TRBV7-9 and TRBJ2-1; D gene unclear. Germline CDR1 reads SEHNR; CDR2 reads FQNEAQ (reference sequence). V was trimmed by 5 bases and J by 1 base, leaving 18 bases between them. The CDR3 runs to 17 residues. DNA for the CDR3: TGTGCCAGCAGCCCACGTCGAGGCGGAACATCCTACAATGAGCAGTTCTTC. Its translation is CASSPRRGGTSYNEQFF.

The chain carries TRBV2 and TRBJ2-5, with 9 bases matching TRBD1. Per germline, CDR1 SNHLY and CDR2 FYNNEI. Trimming took 7 bases from V and 0 from J; bases not matched to a gene: 3. This CDR3 has 14 amino acids. CDR3 DNA sequence: TGTGCCAGCACGGGACAGGGAGACCAAGAGACCCAGTACTTC. As protein: CASTGQGDQETQYF.

The V gene is TRBV5-6, the J gene TRBJ2-1; weak D call: TRBD1 (7 bases). The V gene's germline CDR1 is SGHDT and CDR2 YYEEEE. CDR3 length: 16 residues. V shed 3 bases and J shed 0 bases, with 13 bases lying between them. CDR3 sequence: CASSWGDRSSYNEQFF. The CDR3 nucleotides read TGTGCCAGCAGCTGGGGGGACAGAAGCTCCTACAATGAGCAGTTCTTC.

Ten or more counts support this clonotype. The chain uses TRBV7-8 and TRBJ2-7, with TRBD1 matching 8 bases. This CDR3 has 13 amino acids. CDR1 and CDR2 from the germline V gene are SGHVS and FQNEAQ. V lost 5 bases to trimming and J lost 3 bases; unmatched junction nucleotides: 3. In DNA, the CDR3 is TGTGCCAGCAGCCAGGACAGGGACTACGAGCAGTACTTC. This sequence encodes CASSQDRDYEQYF.

This clonotype was counted at least ten times. This chain joins TRBV9 and TRBJ2-7; 12 positions agree with TRBD2. This CDR3 has 17 residues. Losses at the gene ends were 4 bases for V and 6 bases for J; bases not matched to a gene: 14. Germline CDR1 is SGDLS and CDR2 is YYNGEE. The CDR3 protein is CASSSGLRLAGAGEQYF. The CDR3 DNA reads as TGTGCCAGCAGCTCGGGACTTAGACTAGCGGGAGCAGGCGAGCAGTACTTC. Drawing the rest from reference TRBV9 and TRBJ2-7, the complete variable domain is DSGVTQTPKHLITATGQRVTLRCSPRSGDLSVYWYQQSLDQGLQFLIQYYNGEERAKGNILERFSAQQFPDLHSELNLSSLELGDSALYFCASSSGLRLAGAGEQYFGPGTRLTVT.

This chain joins TRBV19 and TRBJ1-5; D is ambiguous. Trimming removed 8 bases at V and 4 bases at J, with 18 bases between. CDR1 and CDR2 (germline): LNHDA, SQIVND (reference sequence). This CDR3 region has 15 residues. For the CDR3, the DNA is TGTGCCAGTTCCCAGCCTCAAGTAGGGAATCAGCCCCAGCATTTT. Translation gives CASSQPQVGNQPQHF.

On this clonotype: One base away lies a much larger clone, so this may be a sequencing read error. The chain employs TRBV11-1 and TRBJ2-3, with 10 bases aligning to TRBD1. CDR3 size: 15 residues. Germline loops: CDR1 SGHAT, CDR2 FQDESV (reference sequence). The chain's CDR3 is CASSSGQGDTDTRYF. For the CDR3, the DNA is TGTGCCAGCAGCTCCGGACAGGGGGACACAGATACGCGGTATTTT.